Sequencing of this TCR beta chain was carried out in a study of cytomegalovirus exposure and HLA in healthy donors. Study in general: The same platform was used for the 110 or so validation repertoires and the roughly 640 first-cohort repertoires, a later analysis reported. Whole-study results and caveats: Reports described diagnosis of cytomegalovirus status by the classifier as highly specific and sensitive. Among the CMV-associated chains, three were confirmed in vitro as specific for CMV antigens. The investigators catalogued 150 to 200 TCR beta chains as cytomegalovirus-associated.

This clone was counted only a few times. Its antigen is not known. Germline V gene lookup returns CDR1 SGHTA and CDR2 FQGNSA. Trimming pared 6 bases from V and 5 bases from J, leaving 11 bases between. The CDR3 is 13 amino acids. Measured with immunoSEQ multiplex PCR; TCRdb has only the in-frame clones, and not every one. This table has 100,000 to 150,000 clones, approximately 81% appearing once. The TCR was taken from a woman in her 30s in good health and CMV-seronegative. Sequenced sample: PBMCs. The chain combines TRBV7-2 with TRBJ2-1; D not certain. The CDR3 protein is CASRASRDNEQFF. DNA of the CDR3: TGTGCCAGCAGGGCGTCTAGAGACAATGAGCAGTTCTTC.